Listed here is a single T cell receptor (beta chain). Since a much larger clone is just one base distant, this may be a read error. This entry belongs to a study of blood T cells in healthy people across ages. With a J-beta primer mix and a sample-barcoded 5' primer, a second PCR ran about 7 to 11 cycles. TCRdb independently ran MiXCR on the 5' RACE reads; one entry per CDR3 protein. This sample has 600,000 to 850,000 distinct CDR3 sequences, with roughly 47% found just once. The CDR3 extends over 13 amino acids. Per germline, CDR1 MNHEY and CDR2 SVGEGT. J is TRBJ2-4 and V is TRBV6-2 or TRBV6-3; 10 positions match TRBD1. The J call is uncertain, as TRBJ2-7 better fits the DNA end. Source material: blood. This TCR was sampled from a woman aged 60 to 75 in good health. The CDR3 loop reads CASRGTGAYEQYF. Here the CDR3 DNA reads TGTGCCAGCAGGGGGACAGGGGCCTACGAGCAGTACTTC.